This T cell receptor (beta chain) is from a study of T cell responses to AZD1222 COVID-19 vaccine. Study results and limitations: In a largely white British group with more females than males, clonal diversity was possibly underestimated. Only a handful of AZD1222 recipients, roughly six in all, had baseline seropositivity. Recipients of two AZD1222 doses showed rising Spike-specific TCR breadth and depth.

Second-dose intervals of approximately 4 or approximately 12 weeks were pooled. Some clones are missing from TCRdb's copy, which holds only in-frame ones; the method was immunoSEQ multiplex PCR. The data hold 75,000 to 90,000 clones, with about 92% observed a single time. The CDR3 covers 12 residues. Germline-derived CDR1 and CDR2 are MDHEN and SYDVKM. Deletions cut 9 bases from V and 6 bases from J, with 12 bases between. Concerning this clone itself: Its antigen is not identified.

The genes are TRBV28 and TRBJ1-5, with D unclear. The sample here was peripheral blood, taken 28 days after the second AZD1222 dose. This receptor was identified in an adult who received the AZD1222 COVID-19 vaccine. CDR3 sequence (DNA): TGTGCCAGTGCCACCCCTCGTCAGCCCCAGCATTTT. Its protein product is CASATPRQPQHF.